The rows below give T cell receptor beta chains drawn from one sample of a study of shared clonotypes between healthy human individuals. Generated by immunoSEQ multiplex PCR, the TCRdb table keeps only in-frame clones and is missing some. The sample shows 2,500,000 or so clones, approximately 94% of them seen only once. Sequenced: naive CD4+ T cells sorted from blood. The receptors were sampled from a man between 18 and 35 years old in good health. Both conserved end residues are part of each CDR3. D genes are given only for firm matches.

d_gene	len	v_gene	j_gene	CDR3aa	CDR3nt
NA	20	TRBV6-1	TRBJ1-1	CASSAGVGRGRNKEHWEAFF	TGTGCCAGCAGTGCCGGGGTGGGTAGAGGCAGAAATAAGGAACACTGGGAAGCTTTCTTT
NA	13	TRBV11-2	TRBJ2-4	CASSSVSKNIQYF	TGTGCCAGCAGCTCAGTTAGTAAAAACATTCAGTACTTC
NA	15	TRBV7-8	TRBJ1-1	CASSLVGDLNTEAFF	TGTGCCAGCAGCTTAGTAGGGGACCTGAACACTGAAGCTTTCTTT
NA	15	TRBV19	TRBJ2-2	CASSPGRTNTGELFF	TGTGCCAGTAGTCCGGGACGGACGAACACCGGGGAGCTGTTTTTT
TRBD1	16	TRBV18	TRBJ1-5	CASSPDRGGRNQPQHF	TGTGCCAGCTCACCAGACAGGGGAGGTCGCAATCAGCCCCAGCATTTT
NA	13	TRBV27	TRBJ2-7	CASSSSLSGEQYF	TGTGCCAGCAGTTCCTCTCTATCGGGGGAGCAGTACTTC
NA	15	TRBV30	TRBJ2-7	CAWSLMGQGTYEQYF	TGTGCCTGGAGCCTAATGGGGCAGGGGACGTACGAGCAGTACTTC
NA	14	TRBV5-1	TRBJ2-3	CASSPGPLPDTQYF	TGCGCCAGCAGCCCCGGACCGCTACCAGATACGCAGTATTTT
NA	14	TRBV18	TRBJ1-3	CASSLDSSGNTIYF	TGTGCCAGCTCACTTGACAGCTCTGGAAACACCATATATTTT
NA	15	TRBV5-1	TRBJ2-3	CASILDSYITDTQYF	TGCGCCAGCATCCTTGACAGCTATATCACAGATACGCAGTATTTT
NA	19	TRBV19	TRBJ2-2	CASSIGPITLNLFTGELFF	TGTGCCAGTAGTATAGGTCCCATCACTCTGAACCTCTTCACCGGGGAGCTGTTTTTT
TRBD1	15	TRBV6-1	TRBJ2-3	CASRGGQGAGDTQYF	TGTGCCAGCAGAGGTGGACAGGGGGCTGGAGATACGCAGTATTTT
TRBD2	12	TRBV7-2	TRBJ2-5	CATSAGEETQYF	TGTGCCACCTCAGCGGGAGAAGAGACCCAGTACTTC
NA	14	TRBV19	TRBJ2-7	CASRGAGLQSEQYF	TGTGCCAGTAGGGGAGCAGGACTCCAATCCGAGCAGTACTTC
TRBD1	15	TRBV6-1	TRBJ2-3	CASSENRDRVDTQYF	TGTGCCAGCAGTGAAAACCGGGACAGGGTAGATACGCAGTATTTT